This T cell receptor (beta chain) emerged from a study of cytomegalovirus exposure and HLA in healthy donors. The wider study: Genetic ancestry analysis placed around 76% of the 300 to 400 donors that were genotyped in the Caucasian-associated cluster.

60 Vbeta and 13 Jbeta primers were used in PCR. Clones were read by immunoSEQ multiplex PCR, and TCRdb kept only the in-frame ones, dropping some. The sample yields over 120,000 clones, 75% to 80% seen once. Study-level points and caveats: A few V segments could not be told apart, such as TRBV6-2 and TRBV6-3, and were left out.

V was shortened by 2 bases and J by 9 bases, with 26 bases between the two germline ends. Germline CDR1 MNHEY, CDR2 SMNVEV (reference sequence). The CDR3 runs to 17 residues. At collection, donors were nominally healthy, but unrecorded immune exposures were probable. Note on this clone: Its antigen is still unknown.

The chain combines TRBV27 with TRBJ2-7; D is uncertain. This clonotype was obtained from a male donor in good health and CMV-seronegative. Material: PBMCs. The CDR3 reads CASSLGRSFPTRMRQYF. In DNA, the CDR3 is TGTGCCAGCAGTTTAGGCAGAAGCTTCCCTACGAGGATGCGGCAGTACTTC.